This T cell receptor (beta chain) was sequenced in a study of cytomegalovirus exposure and HLA in healthy donors. The CDR3 is 13 amino acids. Germline V lookup: CDR1 KGHSH, CDR2 LQKENI. V was clipped by 2 bases and J by 3 bases, with 8 bases between them. With 60 Vbeta and 13 Jbeta primers, the PCR was carried out. TCRdb keeps only in-frame clones here, not all; method: immunoSEQ multiplex PCR. The sample holds 150,000 to 200,000 clones, 82% seen once. This clonotype originated in a boy aged 2 to 10 in good health and CMV-seronegative. The sequenced sample was PBMCs. The rearrangement links TRBV18 to TRBJ2-7, with TRBD2 as a possible D gene (5 bases). In DNA form, the CDR3 reads TGTGCCAGCTCACCAGGCGGAGGCTACGAGCAGTACTTC. Its translation: CASSPGGGYEQYF.